Following are 27 T cell receptor beta chains from one sample sequenced in a study of shared clonotypes between healthy human individuals. TCRdb's table, derived via immunoSEQ multiplex PCR, lists solely in-frame clones and lacks some. The sample consists of 2 million to 3 million clones, approximately 93% of them appearing once. Input material: naive CD4+ T cells from PBMCs. Sample subset: CD45RA+ positively selected. These receptors all come from a young man in good health. Some clones in this sample may be carry-over from other donors' samples.

This clone appeared a single time. The V gene is TRBV7-3, the J gene TRBJ2-3; D gene ambiguous. The V gene's germline CDR1 is SGHTA and CDR2 FQGTGA. This CDR3 is 16 amino acids long. The V end was cut by 2 bases, the J end by 2 bases, with 14 bases between. CDR3 sequence reads: CASSLFTSANTDTQYF. The CDR3 nucleotides read TGTGCCAGCAGCTTATTTACGTCGGCCAACACAGATACGCAGTATTTT.

The CDR3 DNA follows: TGTGCCTGGAGGGGACCGATCACTGAAGCTTTCTTT. Amino acid sequence: CAWRGPITEAFF. V is TRBV30 and J is TRBJ1-1; D is possibly TRBD1 (5 bases). CDR3 length: 12 amino acids. The V gene's germline CDR1 is GTSNPN and CDR2 SVGIG (reference sequence). The germline V and J ends were trimmed by 3 bases and 4 bases, with 9 bases remaining between them.

V gene TRBV5-1 combines with J gene TRBJ1-2; 7 positions agree with TRBD1. The germline V gene encodes CDR1 SGHRS and CDR2 YFSETQ. The CDR3 extends over 13 amino acids. V was pared by 0 bases and J by 10 bases, with 6 bases of the junction left unmatched. CDR3 in DNA: TGCGCCAGCAGCTTGGCCCACAGGGGCGACTACACCTTC. Translating it yields CASSLAHRGDYTF.

V usage is TRBV15 and J usage is TRBJ1-2; D gene unclear. The V and J ends lost 2 bases and 8 bases respectively, with 9 bases between them. The CDR3 is 12 residues long. The germline CDR1 and CDR2 sequences are LNHNV and YYDKDF (reference sequence). The CDR3 bases are TGTGCCACCAGCAGACTAGGGCAAGGCTACACCTTC. Translated: CATSRLGQGYTF.

The V gene is TRBV5-8, the J gene TRBJ2-7, with TRBD1 as a possible D gene (6 bases). CDR3 length: 11 amino acids. Germline V gives CDR1 SGHTS, CDR2 YDEGEE. V gave up 7 bases and J gave up 2 bases, with 7 bases separating them. CDR3 DNA sequence: TGTGCCAGCCCAGGGGCCTACGAGCAGTACTTC. This sequence encodes CASPGAYEQYF. The complete variable domain, with remaining parts taken from reference TRBV5-8 and TRBJ2-7, reads EAGVTQSPTHLIKTRGQQATLRCSPISGHTSVYWYQQALGLGLQFLLWYDEGEERNRGNFPPRFSGRQFPNYSSELNVNALELEDSALYLCASPGAYEQYFGPGTRLTVT.

The chain is built from TRBV21-1 and TRBJ2-3. TRBV21-1 is deemed a pseudogene. The CDR3 loop spans 16 amino acids. Here the CDR3 DNA reads TGTGCCAGCAGCAAAAGAAGGGTGGATAGCACAGATACGCAGTATTTT. Residues: CASSKRRVDSTDTQYF.

This clone is a singleton in its sample. The identical CDR3 is also encoded by other nucleotide sequences in the sample. The genes are TRBV5-1 and TRBJ2-7, with TRBD2 identical over 11 bases. Per the germline V gene, CDR1 is SGHRS and CDR2 is YFSETQ. The CDR3 is 15 residues long. The trim removed 4 bases at V and 1 base at J, leaving 4 bases unmatched. DNA of the CDR3: TGCGCCAGCAGCCTCGGGACTAGCGGTTCCTACGAGCAGTACTTC. Residues: CASSLGTSGSYEQYF.

The CDR3 DNA reads as TGCGCCAGCAGCCTCCTTGAGAATTCACCCCTCCACTTT. Its translation: CASSLLENSPLHF. The genes are TRBV4-3 and TRBJ1-6; D is undetermined. The CDR3 spans 13 residues. V was trimmed by 4 bases and J by 7 bases, leaving 8 bases between them. The germline CDR1 and CDR2 sequences are LGHNA and YSLEER.

V and J are TRBV2 and TRBJ2-3; D gene unclear. Trimming cost V 7 bases and J 6 bases, with 17 bases left between them. Germline V gives CDR1 SNHLY, CDR2 FYNNEI. There are 14 residues in the CDR3. The CDR3 loop is CASMMGRSADTQYF. CDR3 DNA sequence: TGTGCCAGCATGATGGGCAGGTCGGCTGATACGCAGTATTTT. Together with reference TRBV2 and TRBJ2-3, the CDR3 gives the full variable domain: EPEVTQTPSHQVTQMGQEVILRCVPISNHLYFYWYRQILGQKVEFLVSFYNNEISEKSEIFDDQFSVERPDGSNFTLKIRSTKLEDSAMYFCASMMGRSADTQYFGPGTRLTVL.

As concerns this clone: The same CDR3 can be traced to other DNA sequences in this sample. V and J are TRBV28 and TRBJ2-7; D is ambiguous. The V gene lost 3 bases and the J gene lost 1 base, with 7 bases spanning the gap. CDR1 MDHEN and CDR2 SYDVKM come from the germline V gene. This CDR3 contains 13 residues. This chain's CDR3 is CASSLAQSYEQYF. CDR3 DNA: TGTGCCAGCAGTTTGGCACAGTCCTACGAGCAGTACTTC.

This rearrangement joins TRBV7-2 to TRBJ2-7; the D gene is possibly TRBD2 (7 bases). Trimming shortened V by 4 bases and J by 4 bases, and 14 bases separated the two germline ends. Germline CDR1 is SGHTA and CDR2 is FQGNSA. This CDR3 has 14 residues. This CDR3 reads CASSSRGGVYEQYF. CDR3 DNA sequence: TGTGCCAGCAGCTCGAGGGGGGGCGTATACGAGCAGTACTTC.

The rearrangement joins TRBV13 to TRBJ1-4; weak D call: TRBD1 (6 bases). Germline-derived CDR1 and CDR2 are PRHDT and FYEKMQ (reference sequence). The CDR3 sequence is 17 residues long. V was clipped by 4 bases and J by 0 bases, with 15 bases between them. The CDR3 nucleotides read TGTGCCAGCAGCTGGGGGCCAGGGCAACCAACTAATGAAAAACTGTTTTTT. Translated, it gives CASSWGPGQPTNEKLFF.

The V and J genes are TRBV18 and TRBJ1-1; D gene unclear. Trimming shortened V by 1 base and J by 7 bases, and 10 bases separated the two germline ends. CDR1 KGHSH and CDR2 LQKENI come from the germline V gene. CDR3 length equals 13 residues. CDR3 sequence (DNA): TGTGCCAGCTCACCACAGGGAGTGGGTGAAGCTTTCTTT. Residues: CASSPQGVGEAFF.

This chain joins TRBV30 and TRBJ2-5; no clear D gene. The CDR3 runs 13 residues. The germline V and J ends were trimmed by 3 bases and 5 bases, with 13 bases remaining between them. CDR1 and CDR2 (germline): GTSNPN, SVGIG (reference sequence). DNA for the CDR3: TGTGCCTGGAGCGGAGCCTCCGTGGAGACCCAGTACTTC. Translated, it gives CAWSGASVETQYF.

V and J are TRBV2 and TRBJ2-5; D remains unclear. V was shortened by 5 bases and J by 4 bases, with 5 bases between the two germline ends. This CDR3 is built from 11 residues. Germline loops: CDR1 SNHLY, CDR2 FYNNEI. The CDR3 is CASSWAETQYF. The DNA of the CDR3 is TGTGCCAGCAGTTGGGCAGAGACCCAGTACTTC. The whole variable domain, remainder taken from reference TRBV2 and TRBJ2-5, is EPEVTQTPSHQVTQMGQEVILRCVPISNHLYFYWYRQILGQKVEFLVSFYNNEISEKSEIFDDQFSVERPDGSNFTLKIRSTKLEDSAMYFCASSWAETQYFGPGTRLLVL.

The chain carries TRBV9 and TRBJ2-5; D may be TRBD1 or TRBD2 (6 bases each). Germline V gives CDR1 SGDLS, CDR2 YYNGEE. Trimming shortened V by 0 bases and J by 2 bases, and 17 bases separated the two germline ends. This CDR3 region has 17 residues. The CDR3 DNA follows: TGTGCCAGCAGCGTAGGAGGGGGAGGCAACAAACAAGAGACCCAGTACTTC. It codes for CASSVGGGGNKQETQYF.

The chain carries TRBV5-1 and TRBJ1-4; perhaps TRBD1 as D (6 bases). The V gene lost 2 bases and the J gene lost 3 bases, with 17 bases spanning the gap. The V gene's germline CDR1 is SGHRS and CDR2 YFSETQ. CDR3 size: 17 residues. CDR3 DNA: TGCGCCAGCAGCTTACCGGCAGGGGAATTTGCTAATGAAAAACTGTTTTTT. Protein product: CASSLPAGEFANEKLFF.

The chain joins TRBV10-3 to TRBJ1-5; a possible D gene is TRBD1 (5 bases). The V end lost 0 bases, the J end lost 4 bases, and 13 bases lay between the germline ends. The CDR3 runs to 16 residues. In germline, CDR1 is ENHRY, CDR2 SYGVKD. This CDR3 reads CAISESYWDQNQPQHF. In DNA form, the CDR3 reads TGTGCCATCAGTGAGTCGTACTGGGACCAAAATCAGCCCCAGCATTTT.

As concerns this clone: The sample contains more than one DNA sequence encoding this CDR3. The V gene is TRBV18, the J gene TRBJ2-7; perhaps D is TRBD1 or TRBD2 (5 bases each). V was pared by 0 bases and J by 4 bases, with 7 bases between. The CDR3 has 13 residues. Germline CDR1 KGHSH, CDR2 LQKENI. The DNA of the CDR3 is TGTGCCAGCTCACCACCGGGACCATACGAGCAGTACTTC. Translation gives CASSPPGPYEQYF. The variable domain in full, with the rest retrieved from reference TRBV18 and TRBJ2-7, is NAGVMQNPRHLVRRRGQEARLRCSPMKGHSHVYWYRQLPEEGLKFMVYLQKENIIDESGMPKERFSAEFPKEGPSILRIQQVVRGDSAAYFCASSPPGPYEQYFGPGTRLTVT.

The chain joins TRBV5-6 to TRBJ2-1, with 7 bases that match TRBD2. After removal of 0 bases from V and 3 bases from J, the junction contained 9 bases not matched to a gene. Germline V CDR1 and CDR2: SGHDT, YYEEEE. This CDR3 contains 17 residues. The CDR3 here is CASSLELGGGSYNEQFF. In DNA form, the CDR3 reads TGTGCCAGCAGCTTGGAATTGGGCGGCGGGAGCTACAATGAGCAGTTCTTC. Full variable domain (rest looked up from reference TRBV5-6 and TRBJ2-1): DAGVTQSPTHLIKTRGQQVTLRCSPKSGHDTVSWYQQALGQGPQFIFQYYEEEERQRGNFPDRFSGHQFPNYSSELNVNALLLGDSALYLCASSLELGGGSYNEQFFGPGTRLTVL.

This chain uses TRBV11-2 with TRBJ2-3; D is uncertain. Germline V CDR1 and CDR2: SGHAT, FQNNGV. The CDR3 runs to 11 residues. V shed 6 bases and J shed 3 bases, with 4 bases lying between them. In DNA form, the CDR3 reads TGTGCCAGCAGGCGGACAGATACGCAGTATTTT. It is translated as CASRRTDTQYF.

The chain carries TRBV27 and TRBJ1-5; tentative D call: TRBD1 (6 bases). The CDR3 has 16 amino acids. The V end lost 6 bases, the J end lost 6 bases, and 21 bases lay between the germline ends. The V gene's germline CDR1 is MNHEY and CDR2 SMNVEV (reference sequence). CDR3 amino acids: CASSVSHAQGSQPQHF. The CDR3 DNA is TGTGCCAGCAGCGTTTCGCACGCACAGGGATCTCAGCCCCAGCATTTT.

This chain links TRBV5-1 with TRBJ2-3; a possible D gene is TRBD2 (6 bases). CDR3 length: 16 residues. Germline CDR1 reads SGHRS; CDR2 reads YFSETQ. V was shortened by 0 bases and J by 1 base, with 12 bases between the two germline ends. The CDR3 region is CASSLGTGAGTDTQYF. The CDR3 coding sequence is TGCGCCAGCAGCTTGGGGACGGGAGCTGGCACAGATACGCAGTATTTT.

This chain connects TRBV6-5 to TRBJ2-1, with D perhaps matching TRBD1 or TRBD2 (5 bases each). V was cut by 2 bases and J by 2 bases, with 13 bases left in between. From germline, CDR1 is MNHEY and CDR2 SVGAGI. CDR3 length equals 16 residues. The chain's CDR3 is CASSYGWGSTYNEQFF. The CDR3 DNA reads TGTGCCAGCAGTTACGGGTGGGGGAGCACCTACAATGAGCAGTTCTTC.

V usage is TRBV9 and J usage is TRBJ2-6; unclear D gene. The germline V gene encodes CDR1 SGDLS and CDR2 YYNGEE. The CDR3 covers 14 residues. Trimming pared 4 bases from V and 4 bases from J, leaving 9 bases between. The CDR3 spells CASSSEGGANVLTF. The CDR3, as DNA: TGTGCCAGCAGCTCCGAAGGGGGGGCCAACGTCCTGACTTTC.

The chain recombines TRBV19 with TRBJ1-5, with 9 bases aligning to TRBD1. The V segment lost 2 bases and the J segment 4 bases; nucleotides outside the gene matches: 6. In germline, CDR1 is LNHDA, CDR2 SQIVND (reference sequence). The CDR3 has 16 residues. The CDR3 region is CASSIITGGLNQPQHF. DNA of the CDR3: TGTGCCAGTAGTATAATCACAGGGGGCCTAAATCAGCCCCAGCATTTT. The variable domain in full, completed from reference TRBV19 and TRBJ1-5, reads DGGITQSPKYLFRKEGQNVTLSCEQNLNHDAMYWYRQDPGQGLRLIYYSQIVNDFQKGDIAEGYSVSREKKESFPLTVTSAQKNPTAFYLCASSIITGGLNQPQHFGDGTRLSIL.

This chain connects TRBV18 to TRBJ2-5; D is uncertain. This CDR3 has 13 amino acids. Germline CDR1 is KGHSH and CDR2 is LQKENI. V lost 0 bases, J lost 5 bases, and 7 bases lay in between. The CDR3: CASSPPFLETQYF. The DNA for the CDR3 is TGTGCCAGCTCACCACCCTTCCTCGAGACCCAGTACTTC.